Below are 10 T cell receptor beta chains sequenced from a single sample in a study of technical replicates of blood from several donors (dated by TCRdb to 2016 to 2017). To prepare the library, the immunoSEQ multiplex PCR assay was applied. The immuneACCESS repertoire file appears here via TCRdb, limited to in-frame rearrangements. These files lack a portion of the clones; in checked studies, under half of the deficit traces to unresolved V genes, and the cause of the others is not known. A total of approximately 79,000 clones appear in this sample, just under 95% of them only once. The ten largest clones add up to about 0.36% of the sample. What was sequenced was T cells isolated from PBMCs. The origin of the receptors is a human donor in good health.

DNA of the CDR3: TGTGCCAGCAGCTTAGGTCGGGGGGGAAGGCGTGATATTCAAGAGACCCAGTACTTC. It specifies CASSLGRGGRRDIQETQYF. The chain has TRBV11-2 and TRBJ2-5, with TRBD2 matching 8 bases. V lost 1 base to trimming and J lost 2 bases; unmatched junction nucleotides: 15. The CDR3 is 19 residues long. Per germline, CDR1 SGHAT and CDR2 FQNNGV.

This clone was seen a single time. The chain links TRBV28 to TRBJ2-7, with 11 positions matching TRBD2. V shed 2 bases and J 6 bases; nucleotides not matched to a gene: 9. The germline V gene has CDR1 MDHEN and CDR2 SYDVKM. This CDR3 is built from 16 residues. CDR3 residues: CASSLNRPSGRREQYF. CDR3 bases: TGTGCCAGCAGTTTAAATCGGCCTAGCGGGAGGCGCGAGCAGTACTTC.

The chain couples TRBV25-1 to TRBJ1-2; no reliable D call. CDR1 is MGHDK, CDR2 SYGVNS, per germline. Trimming removed 1 base at V and 4 bases at J, with 13 bases between. The CDR3 runs to 15 residues. CDR3 nucleotide sequence: TGTGCCAGCAGTGAATTCAGCATCGGGTTCTATGGCTACACCTTC. It yields the protein CASSEFSIGFYGYTF.

The chain has TRBV5-1 and TRBJ2-3; maybe TRBD1 (8 bases). Germline-derived CDR1 and CDR2 are SGHRS and YFSETQ. The CDR3 contains 16 residues. V was clipped by 0 bases and J by 1 base, with 12 bases between them. CDR3 residues: CASSLETGGGTDTQYF. The CDR3 DNA is TGCGCCAGCAGCTTGGAAACAGGGGGGGGCACAGATACGCAGTATTTT.

The chain recombines TRBV7-3 with TRBJ2-3; perhaps TRBD2 as D (5 bases). This CDR3 has 15 amino acids. V was trimmed by 5 bases and J by 2 bases, leaving 14 bases between them. Germline CDR1 is SGHTA and CDR2 is FQGTGA. CDR3 in amino acids: CASSDTRDYTDTQYF. For the CDR3, the DNA is TGTGCCAGCAGCGACACTAGAGACTACACAGATACGCAGTATTTT.

This chain links TRBV27 with TRBJ2-7; 11 bases align to TRBD2. Looked up from germline, CDR1 is MNHEY and CDR2 is SMNVEV (reference sequence). This CDR3 has 16 residues. V lost 2 bases and J lost 5; bases outside the gene matches: 8. The CDR3 sequence is CASSLVTSGSIDEQYF. The CDR3 DNA reads TGTGCCAGCAGTTTAGTAACTAGCGGGAGTATCGACGAGCAGTACTTC.

Turning to this clone: This same CDR3 is encoded by further DNA sequences in the sample. The chain carries TRBV9 and TRBJ1-1, with unresolved D. The CDR3 runs to 13 residues. Deletions cut 5 bases from V and 1 base from J, with 9 bases between. Looked up from germline, CDR1 is SGDLS and CDR2 is YYNGEE. The CDR3 coding sequence is TGTGCCAGCAGTGTCACGGGGAACACTGAAGCTTTCTTT. Its protein product is CASSVTGNTEAFF.

The chain carries TRBV7-9 and TRBJ1-1; the match to TRBD1 covers 9 bases. Trimming cost V 5 bases and J 3 bases; bases outside gene matches: 10. The CDR3 length is 16 residues. CDR1 and CDR2 (germline): SEHNR, FQNEAQ (reference sequence). Here the CDR3 DNA reads TGTGCCAGCAGCCCTTACAGGGGGCGAGAACACACTGAAGCTTTCTTT. It is translated as CASSPYRGREHTEAFF.

Written as DNA, the CDR3 is TGTGCCAGCAGTTACCGGTCAGGTGAAAAACTGTTTTTT. Encoded protein: CASSYRSGEKLFF. The chain couples TRBV6-5 to TRBJ1-4; D unclear. CDR1 and CDR2 from the germline V gene are MNHEY and SVGAGI. The CDR3 sequence is 13 residues long. The germline V and J ends were trimmed by 2 bases and 7 bases, with 8 bases remaining between them.

CDR3 nucleotide sequence: TGTGCCAGCGGGCCTTCAGTGAACACCGGGGAGCTGTTTTTT. Protein: CASGPSVNTGELFF. The chain recombines TRBV9 with TRBJ2-2; D ambiguous. There are 14 residues in the CDR3. Germline loops: CDR1 SGDLS, CDR2 YYNGEE. The V end lost 7 bases, the J end lost 1 base, and 11 bases lay between the germline ends.